This T cell receptor beta chain was retrieved from a study of T cell responses to AZD1222 COVID-19 vaccine. Germline V gene data show CDR1 as LGHDT and CDR2 as YNNKEL (reference sequence). Trimming shortened V by 0 bases and J by 2 bases, and 10 bases separated the two germline ends. The CDR3 is made up of 16 amino acids. The table lists this clone with a count of one. Only in-frame clones appear in the TCRdb table, and some are missing; sequencing was by immunoSEQ multiplex PCR. Found here are approximately 150,000 clones, 90% of them singletons; the top ten hold about 6%. The J gene is TRBJ2-2, the V gene TRBV3-1 (or the pseudogene TRBV3-2); TRBD2 might be the D (6 bases). The sequence derives from an adult who received the AZD1222 COVID-19 vaccine. The sample in question was peripheral blood, obtained 28 days after the second AZD1222 dose. Here the CDR3 DNA reads TGTGCCAGCAGCCAAGAGCGGGGAACCAACACCGGGGAGCTGTTTTTT. Translation: CASSQERGTNTGELFF.